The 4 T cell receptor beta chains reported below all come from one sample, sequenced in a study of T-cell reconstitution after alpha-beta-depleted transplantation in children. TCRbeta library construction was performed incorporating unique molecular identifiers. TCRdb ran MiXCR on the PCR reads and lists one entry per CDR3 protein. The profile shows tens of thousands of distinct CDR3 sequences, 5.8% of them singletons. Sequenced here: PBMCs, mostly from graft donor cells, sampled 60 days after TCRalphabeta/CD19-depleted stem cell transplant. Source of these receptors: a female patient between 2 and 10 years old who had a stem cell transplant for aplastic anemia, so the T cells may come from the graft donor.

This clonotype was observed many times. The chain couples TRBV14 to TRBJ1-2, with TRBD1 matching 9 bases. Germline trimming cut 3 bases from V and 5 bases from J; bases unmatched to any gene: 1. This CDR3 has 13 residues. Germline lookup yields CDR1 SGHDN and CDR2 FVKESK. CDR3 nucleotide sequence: TGTGCCAGCAGCCAGGGACAGGGATATGGCTACACCTTC. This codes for CASSQGQGYGYTF.

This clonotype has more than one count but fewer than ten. The CDR3 loop reads CASSTGQGAAGNTIYF. In DNA form, the CDR3 reads TGCGCCAGCAGCACCGGACAGGGGGCGGCTGGAAACACCATATATTTT. V is TRBV5-1 and J is TRBJ1-3; 11 bases line up with TRBD1. Germline CDR1 and CDR2: SGHRS and YFSETQ. Trimming took 4 bases from V and 2 from J; bases not matched to a gene: 5. The CDR3 consists of 16 residues. The variable domain in full, completed from reference TRBV5-1 and TRBJ1-3, reads KAGVTQTPRYLIKTRGQQVTLSCSPISGHRSVSWYQQTPGQGLQFLFEYFSETQRNKGNFPGRFSGRQFSNSRSEMNVSTLELGDSALYLCASSTGQGAAGNTIYFGEGSWLTVV.

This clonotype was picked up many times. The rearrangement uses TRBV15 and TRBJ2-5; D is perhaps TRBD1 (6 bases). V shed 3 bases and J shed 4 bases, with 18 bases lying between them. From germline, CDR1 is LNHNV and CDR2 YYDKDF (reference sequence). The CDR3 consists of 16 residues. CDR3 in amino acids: CATSSRDMGSRETQYF. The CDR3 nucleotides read TGTGCCACCAGCAGCCGGGACATGGGGAGTCGAGAGACCCAGTACTTC.

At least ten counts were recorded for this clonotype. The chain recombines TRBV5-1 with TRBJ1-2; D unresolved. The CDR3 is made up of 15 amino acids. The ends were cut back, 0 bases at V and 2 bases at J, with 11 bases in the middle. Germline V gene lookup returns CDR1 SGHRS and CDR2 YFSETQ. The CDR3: CASSLGDLPNYGYTF. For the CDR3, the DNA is TGCGCCAGCAGCTTGGGAGACTTGCCCAACTATGGCTACACCTTC.